The T cell receptor (beta chain) described here comes from a study of memory CD4+ T cells and cytomegalovirus serostatus (dated by TCRdb to the late 2010s). About the investigation overall: The 33 healthy Belgian adults in the cohort included 9 who were CMV seropositive and 24 who were CMV seronegative. The study sequenced CD4+ memory TCRbeta repertoires of a Belgian cohort with known cytomegalovirus serostatus to replicate a published TCR-based CMV serostatus classifier. Paper-wide results and their limitations: A median bootstrapped AUC of roughly 0.95 with a 95% CI of 0.76-1.00 was achieved on the Belgian cohort by the original-framework classifier. Only CD4+CD45RO+ memory cells were sequenced, in contrast to the original study, which included naive and memory CD4+ and CD8+ populations. Results were interpreted as suggesting that the CMV-associated TCR signature is largely present in the CD4+ memory repertoire. Of under 200 previously reported CMV-associated TCRbeta sequences, over 65 appeared in the CD4+ memory repertoires, each in one to five individuals. For predicting CMV serostatus, the median bootstrapped AUC was 0.95 using the original framework and 0.91 using a US-trained random forest.

Remarks on this clone: What this receptor recognizes is not known. Base qualities are not recorded, but no much larger clone differs from it by a single base.

The Quick-DNA Microprep Kit was used to extract genomic DNA from the sorted cells. Amplification of TCRbeta DNA was done with the immunoSEQ hsTCRbeta kit, following the protocol from the manufacturer. TCRbeta libraries were sequenced on an Illumina MiSeq instrument. The original pipeline was this. Once out-of-frame sequences had been removed, approximately 2,000,000 distinct TCRbeta sequences were left, which works out to an average of approximately 72,000 per individual. Two values were used to score each individual: the count of 150 to 200 previously reported CMV-associated TCRbeta sequences and the total count of productive distinct TCRbeta sequences. A beta-binomial model was reimplemented in Python, and scikit-learn random forests with default parameters were trained on data from the US cohort. Classifier performance on the Belgian cohort was summarized as median AUC with percentile confidence intervals over 10,000 bootstrap iterations. The table comes from immuneACCESS by way of TCRdb, which keeps in-frame sequences with V and J called. Part of the clones is missing from these tables; in studies checked, under half for an unresolved V gene and the rest for unknown reasons. V, J and clone size reflect that table, while D and trimming were determined from the DNA. The sample table holds fewer than 35,000 clones, of which around 75% were seen once. The ten largest clones represent under 0.75% of the sample.

Single viable CD3+CD4+CD8-CD45RO+ cells were sorted as memory CD4+ T cells on a FACSAria II. To determine CMV serostatus, a Roche Elecsys assay was used that detects serum IgG against CMV pp150, pp28, p38 and p52. After thawing, total CD4+ T cells were enriched by positive selection with CD4 magnetic microbeads. The samples came from a separate study whose specific focus was interrogating the CD4+ T cell memory repertoire. Peripheral blood mononuclear cells were isolated and cryopreserved following standard operating procedures; serum was stored at -80 °C. Staining used CD3-PerCP (BW264/56), CD4-APC (RPA-T4), CD45RO-PE (UCHT1) and CD8-Pacific Orange (3B5) antibodies, with Sytox blue excluding non-viable cells. The specimen was memory CD4+ T cells from blood. The TCR was taken from an adult in good health and CMV-seronegative.

The DNA reads as follows: TGTGCCAGCAGCGACCTCCGGGGCAGGGCGGAGGACCAATCCTTGCAGTTCTTC. This yields the protein CASSDLRGRAEDQSLQFF. The V gene is TRBV11-2 and the J gene is TRBJ2-1; the D gene assignment is perhaps TRBD1 or TRBD2, with each matching 5 bases. Relative to germline, V is 5 bases shorter and J is 12 bases shorter, with 32 bases between their ends. There are 18 amino acids in the CDR3, from cysteine to phenylalanine inclusive. The DNA shown is the 54-base CDR3, in frame from base 1. Via the germline V gene, CDR1 is SGHAT and CDR2 FQNNGV.